Included here is one T cell receptor beta chain sequence, with context. The antigen is undetermined. The entry originates in a study of cytomegalovirus exposure and HLA in healthy donors. Overall study findings and caveats: The CMV antigen specificity of a few CMV-associated chains was confirmed through in vitro analysis. Cytomegalovirus status, reportedly, was diagnosed with high specificity and sensitivity by the classifier. Some TCR beta chains (164 of them) were listed as cytomegalovirus-associated.

Here immunoSEQ multiplex PCR was the method, and the copy in TCRdb shows in-frame clones only, minus some. The profile shows roughly 200,000 clones, around nine tenths of them singletons. The sample comprised PBMCs. This TCR was recovered from a man younger than 45 in good health and CMV-seropositive.

CDR3 in DNA: TGCGCCAGCAGCCTGACAGGGGGCAACACCGGGGAGCTGTTTTTT. Translation gives CASSLTGGNTGELFF. The chain carries TRBV5-1 and TRBJ2-2; 10 bases are a match to TRBD1. V shed 4 bases, J shed 2 bases, and the junction held 2 bases outside the gene matches. The CDR3 runs to 15 residues. Germline CDR1 is SGHRS and CDR2 is YFSETQ.